This TCR beta chain was obtained from a study of human T cells and chemical hapten exposure. Whole-study context: Across samples, TCR yields varied, mostly owing to small differences in pooled library volumes.

Study-level findings and limits: Among TCRs, those above 1 in 1000 frequency were unaffected by DPC sensitization. Among expanded TCRs, significantly more large CDR3 similarity clusters formed than among controls.

Sample time point: patch test 1, 2 weeks after DPC sensitization. The sample's treatment: therapeutic diphenylcyclopropenone sensitization with weekly scalp DPC. Via MiXCR, TCRdb re-called the RACE reads, giving one row per CDR3 protein. Found here are 350,000 or so distinct CDR3 sequences, under 9% of them singletons; the top ten hold less than 10%. Trimming took off 0 bases at V and 2 bases at J, with 14 bases between the two ends. The CDR3 has 15 amino acids. Germline V gene data show CDR1 as DFQATT and CDR2 as SNEGSKA (reference sequence). The sample holds a few counts of this clonotype. Its antigen is currently unknown.

This rearrangement joins TRBV20-1 to TRBJ2-7; no firm D call. The receptor's source is a woman under 30 with alopecia areata. Some clones in this sample may be carry-over from other donors' samples. Source: whole blood, taken in connection with sensitization to the hapten diphenylcyclopropenone (DPC). CDR3 in DNA: TGCAGTGCTAGAGAACCGGCCTCCTTAGCCTACGAGCAGTACTTC. The encoded protein is CSAREPASLAYEQYF.